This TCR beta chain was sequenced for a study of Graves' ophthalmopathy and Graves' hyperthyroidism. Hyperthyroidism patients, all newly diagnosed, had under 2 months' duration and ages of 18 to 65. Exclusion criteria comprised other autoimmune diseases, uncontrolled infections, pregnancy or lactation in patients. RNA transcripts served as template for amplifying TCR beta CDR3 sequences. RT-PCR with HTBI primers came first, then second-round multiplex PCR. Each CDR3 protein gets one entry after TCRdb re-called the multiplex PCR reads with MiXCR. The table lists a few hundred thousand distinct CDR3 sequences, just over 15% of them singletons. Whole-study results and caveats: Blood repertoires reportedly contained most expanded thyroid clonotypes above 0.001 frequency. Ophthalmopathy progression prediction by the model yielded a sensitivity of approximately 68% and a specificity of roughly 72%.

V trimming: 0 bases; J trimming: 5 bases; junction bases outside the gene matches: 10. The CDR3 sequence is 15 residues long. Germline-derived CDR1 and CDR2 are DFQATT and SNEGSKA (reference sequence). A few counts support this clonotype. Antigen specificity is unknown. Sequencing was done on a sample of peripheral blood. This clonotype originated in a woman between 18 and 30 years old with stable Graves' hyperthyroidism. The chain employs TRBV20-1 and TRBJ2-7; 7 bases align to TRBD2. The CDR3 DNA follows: TGCAGTGCTAGAGATCCGTGGGAGGGACGGGACGAGCAGTACTTC. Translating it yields CSARDPWEGRDEQYF.